The 17 T cell receptor beta chains below were found in one sample sequenced in a study of identical twins. TCRdb called the 5' RACE reads again in MiXCR, with one record for every CDR3 protein. The table lists approximately 230,000 distinct CDR3 sequences, 5.5% to 7.5% of them singletons, with about 15% in the top ten. The data were also submitted as part of a second study, on T cells expressing NK-cell markers.

The sequencing sample was made of CD8+ T cells sorted from blood. All receptors derive from a woman in her late teens or twenties in good health.

The chain is built from TRBV10-3 and TRBJ2-3, with D perhaps TRBD1 (5 bases). The CDR3 spans 15 residues. Germline CDR1 and CDR2: ENHRY and SYGVKD. V was cut by 4 bases and J by 0 bases, with 11 bases left in between. The CDR3 DNA is TGTGCCATCAGTGGAACAGGATCTAGCACAGATACGCAGTATTTT. Translated: CAISGTGSSTDTQYF.

This clonotype was observed at least ten times. The rearrangement joins TRBV7-2 to TRBJ2-3; TRBD2 matches at 7 bases. The trim removed 5 bases at V and 11 bases at J, leaving 10 bases unmatched. The CDR3 loop spans 13 amino acids. CDR1 is SGHTA and CDR2 is FQGNSA in the germline V gene. The CDR3 protein is CASSAGLGLRQYF. DNA of the CDR3: TGTGCCAGCAGCGCCGGACTAGGCCTTCGGCAGTATTTT.

This clonotype was seen a handful of times. This chain joins TRBV2 and TRBJ1-2; 7 nucleotides agree with TRBD1. The CDR3 extends over 13 amino acids. The germline CDR1 and CDR2 sequences are SNHLY and FYNNEI. J lost 4 bases, V lost 10 bases, and 9 bases had no gene match. The CDR3 protein is CAKAQGQVYGYTF. In DNA form, the CDR3 reads TGTGCCAAGGCACAGGGGCAAGTCTATGGCTACACCTTC.

This clonotype was found a few times. The J gene is TRBJ2-5, the V gene TRBV6-2 or TRBV6-3, with D hard to call. With 2 bases removed from V and 13 bases from J, the gap between germline ends came to 11 bases. Germline CDR1 and CDR2: MNHEY and SVGEGT. The CDR3 runs to 11 residues. The CDR3 loop reads CASSYTDGRYF. CDR3 bases: TGTGCCAGCAGTTACACCGACGGAAGGTACTTC.

V gene TRBV11-2 combines with J gene TRBJ2-3; the D gene is possibly TRBD2 (7 bases). The CDR3 consists of 16 residues. V lost 5 bases and J 5 bases, leaving 20 bases between the germline ends. Germline CDR1 SGHAT, CDR2 FQNNGV. The CDR3, as DNA: TGTGCCAGCAGCGCTAAACCGGGGGGCATAATAGATACGCAGTATTTT. This encodes CASSAKPGGIIDTQYF.

This chain uses TRBV15 with TRBJ1-4, with 10 bases lining up with TRBD1. The V segment lost 2 bases and the J segment 5 bases; nucleotides outside the gene matches: 5. Germline lookup yields CDR1 LNHNV and CDR2 YYDKDF (reference sequence). The CDR3 has 16 amino acids. For the CDR3, the DNA is TGTGCCACCAGCAGACCTCCGGGACAGGGGAATGAAAAACTGTTTTTT. Amino acid sequence: CATSRPPGQGNEKLFF.

J is TRBJ2-1 and V is TRBV9; D assignment may be TRBD1 or TRBD2 (6 bases each). CDR3 length: 16 residues. Germline-derived CDR1 and CDR2 are SGDLS and YYNGEE. V lost 0 bases, J lost 2 bases, and 12 bases lay in between. The CDR3 DNA follows: TGTGCCAGCAGCGTAGGTGGGGGGCATGCCTACAATGAGCAGTTCTTC. This gives the protein CASSVGGGHAYNEQFF.

Many counts were recorded for this clonotype. This rearrangement joins TRBV24-1 to TRBJ2-1; D is tentatively TRBD1 or TRBD2 (6 bases each). Germline CDR1 is KGHDR and CDR2 is SFDVKD. CDR3 length: 14 residues. V lost 5 bases and J 7 bases, leaving 14 bases between the germline ends. The CDR3 protein is CATSARGVGNEQFF. The CDR3 DNA follows: TGTGCCACCAGTGCAAGGGGGGTAGGGAATGAGCAGTTCTTC.

This clonotype was detected many times. CDR3 nucleotide sequence: TGCGCCAGCAGCCGGGGAACAGGGTTTGAAGCTTTCTTT. It encodes CASSRGTGFEAFF. The V gene is TRBV4-1, the J gene TRBJ1-1; TRBD1 is a possible D gene (6 bases). Germline CDR1 and CDR2: MGHRA and YSYEKL. The CDR3 loop spans 13 amino acids. Deletions cut 4 bases from V and 7 bases from J, with 13 bases between.

This clonotype was seen many times. The chain combines TRBV12-3 or TRBV12-4 with TRBJ2-3, with 9 positions matching TRBD1. V lost 2 bases, J lost 5 bases, and 5 bases stayed unmatched. CDR3 length equals 15 residues. In DNA form, the CDR3 reads TGTGCCAGCAGTTTAACAGGGGGCAAGCTAGATACGCAGTATTTT. Protein: CASSLTGGKLDTQYF.

The rearrangement links TRBV6-5 to TRBJ1-2; D is uncertain. The V end was cut by 4 bases, the J end by 4 bases, with 16 bases between. CDR1 is MNHEY, CDR2 SVGAGI, per germline. The CDR3 is 15 residues long. The CDR3, as DNA: TGTGCCAGCAGTTCCCCCGGACGGGTGGGCTATGGCTACACCTTC. It encodes CASSSPGRVGYGYTF.

This clonotype has just a few counts. The CDR3 is CASSPNGLVDEQYF. In DNA, the CDR3 is TGTGCCAGCAGTCCCAATGGATTGGTGGACGAGCAGTACTTC. The chain employs TRBV25-1 and TRBJ2-7; D gene ambiguous. Trimming stripped 5 bases from V and 5 bases from J, with 16 bases between. This CDR3 region has 14 residues. The germline CDR1 and CDR2 sequences are MGHDK and SYGVNS.

This clonotype came up many times. The rearrangement links TRBV6-5 to TRBJ2-5; perhaps TRBD2 as D (5 bases). The germline V gene has CDR1 MNHEY and CDR2 SVGAGI. V was cut by 2 bases and J by 2 bases, with 9 bases left in between. This CDR3 spans 14 amino acids. CDR3 bases: TGTGCCAGCAGTTACACTAGAGCTCAAGAGACCCAGTACTTC. Amino acids: CASSYTRAQETQYF.

This clonotype appeared a few times. The genes are TRBV5-1 and TRBJ1-1; D might be TRBD1 (6 bases). The CDR3 sequence is 15 residues long. Germline-derived CDR1 and CDR2 are SGHRS and YFSETQ. V gave up 4 bases and J gave up 3 bases, with 16 bases separating them. For the CDR3, the DNA is TGCGCCAGCAGCCTAACCGGGACACGGGACACTGAAGCTTTCTTT. Translation gives CASSLTGTRDTEAFF.

This clonotype was seen at least ten times. V is TRBV5-1 and J is TRBJ2-7; TRBD2 matches 7 bases. Germline V gene data show CDR1 as SGHRS and CDR2 as YFSETQ. The CDR3 length is 16 residues. With 4 bases clipped from V and 4 bases from J, the junction kept 14 bases outside the gene matches. CDR3 sequence (DNA): TGCGCCAGCAGCCCTAGACCCTGGGGACTACCTTACGAGCAGTACTTC. It codes for CASSPRPWGLPYEQYF.

The V gene is TRBV27, the J gene TRBJ2-1, with D perhaps TRBD2 (6 bases). V lost 3 bases to trimming and J lost 7 bases, with 13 bases between them. The V gene's germline CDR1 is MNHEY and CDR2 SMNVEV (reference sequence). The CDR3 runs to 14 residues. The CDR3 spells CASSFGGAGNEQFF. In DNA form, the CDR3 reads TGTGCCAGCAGTTTCGGAGGGGCTGGGAATGAGCAGTTCTTC.

Ten or more counts support this clonotype. The V and J genes are TRBV7-2 and TRBJ2-2; D may be TRBD2 (6 bases). Trimming removed 1 base at V and 6 bases at J, with 18 bases between. This CDR3 is built from 17 residues. Germline V gene sequence: CDR1 SGHTA, CDR2 FQGNSA. CDR3 coding DNA: TGTGCCAGCAGCTTAGGCTGGCGGGAAGTAGGGGCCGGGGAGCTGTTTTTT. This encodes CASSLGWREVGAGELFF.